The present entry profiles one TCR beta chain with its context. Antigen: not known. cDNA was made in eight separate reactions per sample. One entry per CDR3 protein, without DNA, is what TCRdb gives after re-calling the 5' RACE reads. This sample lists over 150,000 distinct CDR3 sequences; its ten largest clones have roughly 2.6%. The data derive from a study of monozygotic twins with inflammatory bowel disease. CDR1 is DFQATT, CDR2 SNEGSKA, per germline (reference sequence). The CDR3 extends over 14 amino acids. Study findings and constraints: Fewer clonotypes were shared with others by IBD patients than by healthy twins, especially with disease activity. Among twins, concordant and discordant pairs did not differ in repertoire similarity, possibly from limited power. Distinction of different T cell subtypes was not possible.

The sequencing sample was made of blood. The chain uses TRBV20-1 and TRBJ2-1; the D call of TRBD1 rests on TCRdb alone, since no DNA is present to check it. This sequence originates from a human donor with ulcerative colitis or Crohn's disease, or a healthy co-twin of an affected twin (not recorded which). The CDR3 reads CSARPVSGGNEQFF.